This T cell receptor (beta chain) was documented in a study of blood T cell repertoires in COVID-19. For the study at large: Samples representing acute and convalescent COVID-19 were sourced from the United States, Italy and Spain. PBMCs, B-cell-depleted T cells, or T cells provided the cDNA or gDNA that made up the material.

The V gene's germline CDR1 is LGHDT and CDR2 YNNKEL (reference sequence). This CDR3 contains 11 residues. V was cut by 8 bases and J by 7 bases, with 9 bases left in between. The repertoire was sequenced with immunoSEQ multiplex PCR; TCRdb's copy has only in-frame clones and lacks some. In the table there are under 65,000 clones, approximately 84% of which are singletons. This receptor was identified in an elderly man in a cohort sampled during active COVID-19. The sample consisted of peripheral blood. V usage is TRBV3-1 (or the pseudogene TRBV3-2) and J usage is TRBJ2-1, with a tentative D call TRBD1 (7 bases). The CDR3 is CASQGGNEQFF. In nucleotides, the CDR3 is TGTGCCAGCCAGGGGGGAAATGAGCAGTTCTTC.